The 3 T cell receptor beta chains listed next were all sequenced from one sample in a study of T-cell reconstitution after alpha-beta-depleted transplantation in children listed by TCRdb under 2016. The library relied on PCR. Sequencing used an Illumina HiSeq 2500. TCR library preparation used molecular barcoding, with unique molecular identifiers applied to normalize quantification of the TCRbeta repertoire. TCRdb redid the processing of the public reads, applying fastp at Q25 and MiXCR, and retained in-frame beta chains. Each record represents a unique CDR3 protein, reported with the most common genes and DNA among its rows. This sample comprises almost 400,000 distinct CDR3 sequences, just over 20% of them detected only once. The top ten clonotypes cover 3.8% of the sample. The input for sequencing was PBMCs from the stem cell graft donor, taken from the stem cell graft. The receptor source for this set is a human donor who donated a stem cell graft to a child with acute myeloid leukemia.

The table lists this clonotype with a few counts. The chain links TRBV12-3 or TRBV12-4 to TRBJ1-4; 11 bases are a match to TRBD1. Trimming at V came to 4 bases and at J to 7 bases, leaving 2 bases not matched to a gene. The CDR3 spans 14 residues. CDR3 DNA: TGTGCCAGCAGTTCTGGGACAGGGGGTGAAAAACTGTTTTTT. It is translated as CASSSGTGGEKLFF.

This clonotype was detected ten times or more. Here the CDR3 reads CSATATSGSNEQFF. For the CDR3, the DNA is TGCAGTGCTACCGCGACTAGCGGGAGCAATGAGCAGTTCTTC. This chain links TRBV20-1 with TRBJ2-1; 12 nucleotides match TRBD2. Trimming cost V 4 bases and J 6 bases; bases outside gene matches: 4. The V gene's germline CDR1 is DFQATT and CDR2 SNEGSKA (reference sequence). CDR3 size: 14 residues.

This clonotype was counted ten times or more. The CDR3 DNA follows: TGTGCCATCAGTCCCAAACACAGGGACAACACTGAAGCTTTCTTT. Translated: CAISPKHRDNTEAFF. The rearrangement uses TRBV10-3 and TRBJ1-1; D perhaps matches TRBD1 (6 bases). This CDR3 has 15 residues. The germline CDR1 and CDR2 sequences are ENHRY and SYGVKD. The V end lost 5 bases, the J end lost 2 bases, and 15 bases lay between the germline ends.